These T cell receptor beta chains were read from a single sample in a study of CD8+CD57+ T cells in acquired aplastic anemia. One entry per CDR3 protein results from TCRdb running MiXCR on the reads. The table shows just over 400,000 distinct CDR3 sequences, with around 72% occurring only once. The material sequenced was sorted CD4+, CD8+, or CD8+CD57+ T cells (not recorded which) from PBMCs. The receptors were gathered from a human donor in good health, serving as a control. Each CDR3 is given with its conserved first and last residue. D genes are given only for firm matches. Expanded clones are given a class, and other clones once, few, many or no size at all.

V gene	D gene	clone size	J gene	CDR3 protein	CDR3 DNA
TRBV5-1	TRBD1	many	TRBJ2-3	CASSPSIQGQGPDTQYF	TGCGCCAGCAGCCCAAGTATTCAGGGACAGGGGCCAGATACGCAGTATTTT
TRBV7-2	NA	NA	TRBJ2-5	CANRTRAQGWNEQYF	TGTGCCAACAGGACCCGGGCCCAGGGATGGAATGAGCAGTACTTC
TRBV24-1	NA	NA	TRBJ1-2	CATSPQGNYGYTF	TGTGCCACCAGCCCGCAGGGGAACTATGGCTACACCTTC
TRBV20-1	NA	NA	TRBJ2-7	CSANRDLSYEQYF	TGCAGTGCTAACCGGGACCTATCCTACGAGCAGTACTTC
TRBV12-3/TRBV12-4	NA	many	TRBJ1-2	CASSPPRRNLNYGYTF	TGTGCCAGCAGCCCTCCGCGGCGGAATCTTAACTATGGCTACACCTTC
TRBV6-2/TRBV6-3	NA	few	TRBJ2-6	CASRRLSGANVLTF	TGTGCCAGCCGGCGGCTCTCTGGGGCCAACGTCCTGACTTTC
TRBV6-6	TRBD2	many	TRBJ2-1	CASSYTSGGAHEQFF	TGTGCCAGCAGTTATACTAGCGGGGGGGCTCATGAGCAGTTCTTC
TRBV12-3/TRBV12-4	NA	NA	TRBJ2-6	CASSRRSSGANVLTF	TGTGCCAGCAGTCGACGGAGCTCTGGGGCCAACGTCCTGACTTTC
TRBV10-3	NA	NA	TRBJ2-2	CAMAGGTGELFF	TGTGCCATGGCAGGGGGGACCGGGGAGCTGTTTTTT
TRBV29-1	TRBD1	NA	TRBJ1-2	CSMDSGTANGYTF	TGCAGCATGGACTCCGGGACAGCTAATGGCTACACCTTC
TRBV5-6	NA	NA	TRBJ2-5	CASSLPRETQYF	TGTGCCAGCAGCTTGCCGAGGGAGACCCAGTACTTC